The 2 T cell receptor beta chains below were found in one sample sequenced in a study of cytotoxic CD8 clonotypes in ibrutinib-treated CLL. Assay used: immunoSEQ multiplex PCR; TCRdb lists only in-frame clones, some missing. The sample includes some 150,000 clones, 80% seen only once; the top ten take about 7.4%. The source material was PBMCs, sampled after 36 months of ibrutinib treatment. The receptor source for this set is a human donor with chronic lymphocytic leukemia.

V usage is TRBV4-1 and J usage is TRBJ1-1; D perhaps matches TRBD1 (6 bases). CDR1 and CDR2 from the germline V gene are MGHRA and YSYEKL. The CDR3 consists of 15 residues. Deletions cut 3 bases from V and 4 bases from J, with 15 bases between. The DNA of the CDR3 is TGCGCCAGCAGCCAGCAGGGGCTTTTGAGCACTGAAGCTTTCTTT. Translation: CASSQQGLLSTEAFF.

The chain's CDR3 is CASNPRGLATGELFF. The CDR3 DNA sequence: TGTGCCAGTAACCCACGTGGACTAGCGACAGGGGAGCTGTTTTTT. The chain carries TRBV19 and TRBJ2-2; TRBD2 aligns across 9 bases. V dropped 7 bases and J dropped 8; count of bases not matched to a gene: 11. Looked up from germline, CDR1 is LNHDA and CDR2 is SQIVND (reference sequence). The CDR3 is made up of 15 amino acids.